This T cell receptor beta chain comes out of a study of tumor-infiltrating lymphocytes in oesophageal squamous cell carcinoma. Germline-derived CDR1 and CDR2 are SGHVS and FNYEAQ. CDR3 size: 15 residues. V lost 1 base and J lost 7, with 17 bases in between. TCRdb re-derived calls from the PCR reads in MiXCR, one entry per CDR3 protein. Found here are about 21,000 distinct CDR3 sequences, about 34% of them singletons; the top ten hold 12%. Sequencing was carried out using esophageal tumor tissue. The chain carries TRBV7-6 and TRBJ2-7; D is unclear. This sequence originates from a male donor with esophageal squamous cell carcinoma. CDR3: CASSLDGASYNEQYF. The CDR3 DNA reads as TGTGCCAGCAGCTTAGACGGAGCCTCCTACAATGAGCAGTACTTC.